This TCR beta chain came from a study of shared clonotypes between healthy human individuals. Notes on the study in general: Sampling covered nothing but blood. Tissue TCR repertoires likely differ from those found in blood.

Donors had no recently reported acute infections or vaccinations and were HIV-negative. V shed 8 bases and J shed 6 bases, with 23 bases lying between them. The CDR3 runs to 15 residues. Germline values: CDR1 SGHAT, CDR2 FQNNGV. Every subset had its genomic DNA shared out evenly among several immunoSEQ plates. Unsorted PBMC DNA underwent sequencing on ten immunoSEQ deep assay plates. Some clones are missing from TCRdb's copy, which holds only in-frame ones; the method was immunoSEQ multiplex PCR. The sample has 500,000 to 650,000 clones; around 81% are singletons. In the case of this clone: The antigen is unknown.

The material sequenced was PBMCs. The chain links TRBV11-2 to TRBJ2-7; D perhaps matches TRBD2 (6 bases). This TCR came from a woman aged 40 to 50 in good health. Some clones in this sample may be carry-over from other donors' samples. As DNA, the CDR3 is TGTGCCAGCGGTTATAGCGGACCTACACCACGCGAGCAGTACTTC. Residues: CASGYSGPTPREQYF. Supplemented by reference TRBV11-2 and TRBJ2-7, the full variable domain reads EAGVAQSPRYKIIEKRQSVAFWCNPISGHATLYWYQQILGQGPKLLIQFQNNGVVDDSQLPKDRFSAERLKGVDSTLKIQPAKLEDSAVYLCASGYSGPTPREQYFGPGTRLTVT.